The present TCR beta chain was sequenced within a study of cytomegalovirus exposure and HLA in healthy donors. Study-wide results and limits: A cluster of highly shared sequence variants was likely a sequencing artifact.

This clone was seen just once. Its specificity is unknown. The PCR contained 60 Vbeta and 13 Jbeta primers. Authors' methods: Per a later analysis, the number of unique TCR beta chains was about 80 million, of which 8.5 million to 11 million were shared. Produced via immunoSEQ multiplex PCR; TCRdb's table is partial and in-frame only. V, J and clone size are taken as reported in that table, and D and trimming were inferred from the DNA itself. The data show a few hundred thousand clones, roughly 91% seen once. CDR1 is MNHEY, CDR2 SMNVEV, per germline (reference sequence). This CDR3 spans 13 amino acids. Trimming took off 7 bases at V and 6 bases at J, with 14 bases between the two ends.

The receptor's source is a girl aged 2 to 9 in good health and CMV-seronegative. Sequenced input: PBMCs. This chain connects TRBV27 to TRBJ2-3; tentative D call: TRBD1 (6 bases). CDR3 sequence: CASKGPGVDTQYF. The CDR3 DNA follows: TGTGCCAGCAAGGGACCAGGGGTGGATACGCAGTATTTT.